The clone carrying this TCR beta chain was counted a single time. No antigen is known for it. Germline CDR1 and CDR2: SGHDT and YYEEEE. Trimming removed 2 bases at V and 0 bases at J, with 11 bases between. This CDR3 is built from 15 residues. Sorting defined naive CD4+ as CD4+CD8-CD45RO-CD45RA+ and naive CD8+ as CD8+CD4-CD45RA+CD27bright. A linear amplification protocol produced the TCR libraries from approximately 460 ng of total RNA. TCRdb processed the reads anew with MiXCR; each CDR3 protein has one entry. The data hold approximately 180,000 distinct CDR3 sequences, with about 74% observed a single time. The sample is drawn from a study of healthy donors' naive CD4 and CD8 T cells. Whole-study context: Donors, half of them female, were 20-25, 40-50 or 60-70 years old. The study, taken as a whole, reports: A reported CD4+/CD8+ bias affected most V and J genes in naive cells. Bias from naive T cell homeostatic proliferation was not addressed.

The rearrangement uses TRBV5-6 and TRBJ1-2, with D tentatively TRBD1 (6 bases). Sequencing was done on a sample of naive CD4+ and CD8+ T cells sorted from blood, pooled from several donors. The TCR originated in a pool of human donors in good health; the sample pools cells from several healthy donors. Here the CDR3 DNA reads TGTGCCAGCAGCTTAGCGGACAGTCCTAACTATGGCTACACCTTC. Residues: CASSLADSPNYGYTF. Supplemented by reference TRBV5-6 and TRBJ1-2, the full variable domain reads DAGVTQSPTHLIKTRGQQVTLRCSPKSGHDTVSWYQQALGQGPQFIFQYYEEEERQRGNFPDRFSGHQFPNYSSELNVNALLLGDSALYLCASSLADSPNYGYTFGSGTRLTVV.